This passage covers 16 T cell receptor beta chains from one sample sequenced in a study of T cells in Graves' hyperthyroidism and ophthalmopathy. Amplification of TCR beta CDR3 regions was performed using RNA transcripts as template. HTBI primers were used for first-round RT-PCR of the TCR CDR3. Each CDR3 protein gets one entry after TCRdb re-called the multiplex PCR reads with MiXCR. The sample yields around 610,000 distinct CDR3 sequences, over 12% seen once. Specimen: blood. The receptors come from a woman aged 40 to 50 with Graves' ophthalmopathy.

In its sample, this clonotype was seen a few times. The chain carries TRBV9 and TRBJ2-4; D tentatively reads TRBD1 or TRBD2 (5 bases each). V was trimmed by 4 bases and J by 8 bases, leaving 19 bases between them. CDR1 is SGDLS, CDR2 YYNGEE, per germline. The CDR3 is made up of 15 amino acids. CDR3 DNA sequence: TGTGCCAGCAGCCCAGAGGGGTTAAGTAGTGACATTCAGTACTTC. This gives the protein CASSPEGLSSDIQYF. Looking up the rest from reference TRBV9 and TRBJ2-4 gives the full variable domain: DSGVTQTPKHLITATGQRVTLRCSPRSGDLSVYWYQQSLDQGLQFLIQYYNGEERAKGNILERFSAQQFPDLHSELNLSSLELGDSALYFCASSPEGLSSDIQYFGAGTRLSVL.

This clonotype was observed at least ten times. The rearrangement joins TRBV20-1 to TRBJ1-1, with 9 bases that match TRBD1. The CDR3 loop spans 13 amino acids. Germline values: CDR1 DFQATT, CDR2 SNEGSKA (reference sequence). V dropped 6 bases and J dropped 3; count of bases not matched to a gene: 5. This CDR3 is CSAPGQGYTEAFF. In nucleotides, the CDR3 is TGCAGTGCCCCGGGACAGGGTTACACTGAAGCTTTCTTT.

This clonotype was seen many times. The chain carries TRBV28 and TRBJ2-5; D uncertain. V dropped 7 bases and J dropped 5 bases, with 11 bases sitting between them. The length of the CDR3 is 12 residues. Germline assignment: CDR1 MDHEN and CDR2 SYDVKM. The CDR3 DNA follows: TGTGCCAGCATTTCCGGGCGGGAGACCCAGTACTTC. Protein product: CASISGRETQYF.

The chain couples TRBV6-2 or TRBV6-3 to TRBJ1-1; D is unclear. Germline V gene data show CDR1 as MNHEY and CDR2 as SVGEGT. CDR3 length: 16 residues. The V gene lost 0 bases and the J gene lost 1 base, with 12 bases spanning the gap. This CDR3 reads CASSYSIVAGNTEAFF. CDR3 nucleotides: TGTGCCAGCAGTTACTCCATTGTGGCGGGGAACACTGAAGCTTTCTTT.

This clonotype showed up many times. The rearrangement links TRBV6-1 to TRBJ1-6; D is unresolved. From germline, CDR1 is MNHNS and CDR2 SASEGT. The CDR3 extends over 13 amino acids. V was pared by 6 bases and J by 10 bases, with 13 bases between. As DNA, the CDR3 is TGTGCCAGCAGACCAAAGACGGAATCACCCCTCCACTTT. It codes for CASRPKTESPLHF.

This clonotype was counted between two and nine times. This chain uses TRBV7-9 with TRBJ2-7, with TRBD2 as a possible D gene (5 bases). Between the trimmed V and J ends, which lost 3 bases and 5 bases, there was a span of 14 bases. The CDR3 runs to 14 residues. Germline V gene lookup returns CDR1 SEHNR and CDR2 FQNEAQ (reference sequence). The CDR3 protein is CASSFAGVGNEQYF. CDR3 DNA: TGTGCCAGCAGCTTTGCCGGGGTTGGGAACGAGCAGTACTTC.

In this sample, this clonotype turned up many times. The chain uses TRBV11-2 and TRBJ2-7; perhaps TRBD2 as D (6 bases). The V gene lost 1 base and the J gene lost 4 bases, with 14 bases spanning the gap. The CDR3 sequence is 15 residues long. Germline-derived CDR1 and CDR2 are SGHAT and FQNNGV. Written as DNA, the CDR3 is TGTGCCAGCAGCTTAGGGAGGGACTCACTTTACGAGCAGTACTTC. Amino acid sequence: CASSLGRDSLYEQYF. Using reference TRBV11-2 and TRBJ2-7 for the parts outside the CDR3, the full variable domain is EAGVAQSPRYKIIEKRQSVAFWCNPISGHATLYWYQQILGQGPKLLIQFQNNGVVDDSQLPKDRFSAERLKGVDSTLKIQPAKLEDSAVYLCASSLGRDSLYEQYFGPGTRLTVT.

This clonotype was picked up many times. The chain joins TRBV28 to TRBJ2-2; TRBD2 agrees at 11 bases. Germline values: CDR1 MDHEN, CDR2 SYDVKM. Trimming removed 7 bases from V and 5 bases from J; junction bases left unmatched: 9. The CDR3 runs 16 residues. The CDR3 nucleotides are TGTGCCAGCATTGGCCTAGCGGGAGGTTGGACCGGGGAGCTGTTTTTT. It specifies CASIGLAGGWTGELFF.

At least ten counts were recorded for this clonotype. The CDR3 DNA is TGTGCCAGCAAAGACGGTAACCGGAAAGCTTTCTTT. Its protein product is CASKDGNRKAFF. The chain carries TRBV28 and TRBJ1-1; D call uncertain. The CDR3 runs 12 residues. Trimming removed 7 bases from V and 9 bases from J, with 15 bases in between. Germline lookup yields CDR1 MDHEN and CDR2 SYDVKM. Full variable domain (outside the CDR3, taken from reference TRBV28 and TRBJ1-1): DVKVTQSSRYLVKRTGEKVFLECVQDMDHENMFWYRQDPGLGLRLIYFSYDVKMKEKGDIPEGYSVSREKKERFSLILESASTNQTSMYLCASKDGNRKAFFGQGTRLTVV.

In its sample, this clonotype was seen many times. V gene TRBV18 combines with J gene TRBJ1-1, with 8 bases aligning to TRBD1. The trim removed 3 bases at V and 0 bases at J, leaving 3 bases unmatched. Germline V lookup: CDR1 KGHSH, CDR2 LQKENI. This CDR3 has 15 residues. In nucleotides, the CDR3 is TGTGCCAGCTCACCCTTGACAGGGGTGAACACTGAAGCTTTCTTT. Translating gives CASSPLTGVNTEAFF.

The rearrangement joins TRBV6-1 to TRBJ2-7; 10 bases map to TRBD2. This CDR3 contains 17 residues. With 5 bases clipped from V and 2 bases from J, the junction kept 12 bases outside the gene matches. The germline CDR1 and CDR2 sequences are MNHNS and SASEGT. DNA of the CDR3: TGTGCCAGCAGTCCCGTCAGGGGGACTAGCGCAACCTACGAGCAGTACTTC. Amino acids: CASSPVRGTSATYEQYF.

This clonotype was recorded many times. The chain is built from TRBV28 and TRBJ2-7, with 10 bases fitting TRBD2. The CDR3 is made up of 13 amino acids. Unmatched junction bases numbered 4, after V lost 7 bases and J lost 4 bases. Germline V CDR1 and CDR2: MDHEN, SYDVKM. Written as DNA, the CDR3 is TGTGCCAGCAAAGCGGGAGGGGTGTACGAGCAGTACTTC. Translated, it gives CASKAGGVYEQYF.

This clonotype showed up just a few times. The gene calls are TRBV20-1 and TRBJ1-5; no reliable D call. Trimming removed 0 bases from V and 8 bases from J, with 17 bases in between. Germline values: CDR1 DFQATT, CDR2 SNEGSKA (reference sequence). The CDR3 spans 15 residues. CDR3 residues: CSARDVGWEWEPQHF. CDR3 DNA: TGCAGTGCTAGAGATGTAGGGTGGGAGTGGGAGCCCCAGCATTTT.

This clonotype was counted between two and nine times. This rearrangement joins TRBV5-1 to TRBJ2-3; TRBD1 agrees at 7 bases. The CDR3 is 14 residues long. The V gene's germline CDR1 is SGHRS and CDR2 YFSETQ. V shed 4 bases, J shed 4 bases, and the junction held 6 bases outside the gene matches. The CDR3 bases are TGCGCCAGCAGCCGCACAGGGGAGCCAGATACGCAGTATTTT. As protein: CASSRTGEPDTQYF.

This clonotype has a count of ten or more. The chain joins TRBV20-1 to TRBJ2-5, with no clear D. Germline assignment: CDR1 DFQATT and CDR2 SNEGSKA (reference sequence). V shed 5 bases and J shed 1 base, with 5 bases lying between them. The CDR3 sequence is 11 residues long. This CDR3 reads CSAQPQETQYF. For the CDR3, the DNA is TGCAGTGCTCAGCCCCAAGAGACCCAGTACTTC.

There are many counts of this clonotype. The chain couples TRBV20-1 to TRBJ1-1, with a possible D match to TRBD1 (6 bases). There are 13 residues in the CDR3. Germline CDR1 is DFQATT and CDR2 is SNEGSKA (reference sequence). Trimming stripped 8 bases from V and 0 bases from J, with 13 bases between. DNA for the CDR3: TGCAGTCGAGTAGGACAGTTGAACACTGAAGCTTTCTTT. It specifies CSRVGQLNTEAFF.